This entry lists 9 T cell receptor beta chains sequenced from one sample in a study of T cell clonality in common variable immunodeficiency. Sequencing used immunoSEQ multiplex PCR; TCRdb keeps in-frame clones, though not all of them. This sample has tens of thousands of clones, each found more than once. Material: peripheral blood mononuclear cells. The receptors derive from a person aged 18 to 70 in good health.

This clone was recorded at least ten times. Read sequence stops 3 residues before the CDR3 end, and the germline J gene provides the missing end. V gene TRBV6-2 or TRBV6-3 combines with J gene TRBJ2-7; 9 positions agree with TRBD1. Trimming took 4 bases from V and 6 from J; bases not matched to a gene: 10. The CDR3 has 15 residues. CDR1 is MNHEY and CDR2 is SVGEGT in the germline V gene. The CDR3 DNA, read in part, is TGTGCCAGCAGTTCTCTTAGACAGGGGGTCGGCGAG. It codes for CASSSLRQGVGE. The complete CDR3 protein is CASSSLRQGVGEQYF.

This clone showed up many times. The CDR3 bases that were read are TGTGCCAGCCGACTAGCTCCTTACAATGAG. Its translation: CASRLAPYNE. The full CDR3 sequence reads CASRLAPYNEQFF. The V gene is TRBV6-2 or TRBV6-3, the J gene TRBJ2-1, with TRBD2 matching 7 bases. The sequenced fragment ends 3 residues before the CDR3 boundary, so the rest is inferred from the germline J gene. CDR1 MNHEY and CDR2 SVGEGT come from the germline V gene. Losses at the gene ends were 8 bases for V and 4 bases for J; bases not matched to a gene: 5. There are 13 residues in the CDR3.

This clone turned up a few times. The CDR3 extends 3 residues past the end of the read, so its final part is completed from the germline J gene. The V gene is TRBV11-3, the J gene TRBJ2-3; 8 nucleotides match TRBD1. The CDR3 has 15 amino acids. CDR1 is SGHNT, CDR2 YENEEA, per germline. V shed 5 bases and J 3 bases; nucleotides not matched to a gene: 7. The CDR3 sequence: CASSIRQGPTDTQYF. The sequenced CDR3 bases are TGTGCCAGCAGCATCCGACAGGGGCCTACAGATACG.

This clone was detected many times. The missing CDR3 end, 3 residues past where the read stops, is filled in from the germline J gene. The V call is TRBV6-2 or TRBV6-3, the J call TRBJ2-1, with D possibly matching TRBD2 (7 bases). The CDR3 covers 14 residues. The germline gives CDR1 MNHEY, CDR2 SVGEGT. Between the trimmed V and J ends, which lost 5 bases and 8 bases, there was a span of 16 bases. CDR3 bases read: TGTGCCAGCAGTCCTTGGGGGGGGCGCGATGAG. The encoded protein is CASSPWGGRDE. The whole CDR3 protein reads CASSPWGGRDEQFF.

This clone was recorded many times. From the germline J gene comes the end of the CDR3, since the read stops 3 residues before it. This rearrangement joins TRBV19 to TRBJ1-5; D gene uncertain. This CDR3 has 15 residues. Germline-derived CDR1 and CDR2 are LNHDA and SQIVND (reference sequence). With 1 base removed from V and 0 bases from J, the gap between germline ends came to 7 bases. CDR3 amino acids: CASSIGGYSNQPQHF. CDR3 DNA (partial): TGTGCCAGTAGTATAGGAGGGTATAGCAATCAGCCC.

This clone came up many times. The CDR3 extends 3 residues past the end of the read, so its final part is completed from the germline J gene. The chain has TRBV6-2 or TRBV6-3 and TRBJ2-5; 8 nucleotides match TRBD1. With 6 bases clipped from V and 1 base from J, the junction kept 7 bases outside the gene matches. Germline-derived CDR1 and CDR2 are MNHEY and SVGEGT. The CDR3 runs 15 residues. This CDR3 is CASRSGQGVQETQYF. CDR3 DNA, as far as it was read: TGTGCCAGCAGGTCCGGACAGGGTGTCCAAGAGACC.

This clone was found many times. The read ends 3 residues early relative to the CDR3; the germline J gene fills the gap. The chain joins TRBV7-2 to TRBJ2-3; perhaps TRBD2 as D (6 bases). Looked up from germline, CDR1 is SGHTA and CDR2 is FQGNSA. V lost 0 bases, J lost 6 bases, and 13 bases lay in between. This CDR3 is built from 15 residues. The CDR3 here is CASSLAGRGMDTQYF. The sequenced part of the CDR3 DNA is TGTGCCAGCAGCTTAGCGGGACGGGGGATGGATACG.

This clone was observed at least ten times. Read sequence stops 3 residues before the CDR3 end, and the germline J gene provides the missing end. The rearrangement uses TRBV5-8 and TRBJ1-2; 7 nucleotides match TRBD1. The CDR3 length is 14 residues. The junction had 3 bases not matched to a gene; V was cut back by 1 base and J by 3 bases. Looked up from germline, CDR1 is SGHTS and CDR2 is YDEGEE. The covered CDR3 bases are TGTGCCAGCAGCTTGAGACAGGGAGACTATGGC. Translated: CASSLRQGDYG. The entire CDR3 is CASSLRQGDYGYTF. Looking up the rest from reference TRBV5-8 and TRBJ1-2 gives the full variable domain: EAGVTQSPTHLIKTRGQQATLRCSPISGHTSVYWYQQALGLGLQFLLWYDEGEERNRGNFPPRFSGRQFPNYSSELNVNALELEDSALYLCASSLRQGDYGYTFGSGTRLTVV.

This clone was seen repeatedly, ten times or more. The read terminates 3 residues before the CDR3 end, so the remaining end is supplied by the germline J gene. This rearrangement joins TRBV5-4 to TRBJ1-4; D is uncertain. The CDR3 is 15 residues long. The germline V and J ends were trimmed by 4 bases and 0 bases, with 10 bases remaining between them. CDR1 SGHNT and CDR2 YYREEE come from the germline V gene (reference sequence). The part of the CDR3 DNA that was read is TGTGCCAGCAGCCAAAAGGCTGCAACTAATGAAAAA. Its translation is CASSQKAATNEK. The entire CDR3 reads CASSQKAATNEKLFF.